These T cell receptor beta chains were read from a single sample in a study of control samples from healthy donors and cancer patients. Profiling relied on immunoSEQ multiplex PCR, and the TCRdb table lists in-frame clones only, not all of them. The sample comprises tens of thousands of clones, roughly 91% of which are singletons, and approximately 12% rests with the top ten. Sequencing input: PBMCs. These receptors were obtained from a man aged 50 or older with lung cancer. Both conserved end residues are part of each CDR3. A D gene is named only where the DNA matches it firmly. Clone size is given for some rows only: seen once, a few or many times, or a class if the clone is expanded.

d_gene: NA; v_gene: TRBV3-1/TRBV3-2; j_gene: TRBJ1-2; abundance: once; CDR3nt: TGTGCCAGCAGCCAAGCAGGGACCCCTAACTATGGCTACACCTTC; CDR3aa: CASSQAGTPNYGYTF
d_gene: TRBD1; v_gene: TRBV5-4; j_gene: TRBJ2-1; abundance: NA; CDR3nt: TGTGCCAGCAGCTCCCGGGACAGGGACCCATATTACCAGTTCTTC; CDR3aa: CASSSRDRDPYYQFF
d_gene: TRBD2; v_gene: TRBV6-5; j_gene: TRBJ2-5; abundance: NA; CDR3nt: TGTGCCAGCAGACCCCCGGGGGGTCCAGAGACCCAGTACTTC; CDR3aa: CASRPPGGPETQYF
d_gene: NA; v_gene: TRBV19; j_gene: TRBJ1-4; abundance: NA; CDR3nt: TGTGCCAGTAGTATTGGTGGTAGTCCAACTAATGAAAAACTGTTTTTT; CDR3aa: CASSIGGSPTNEKLFF
d_gene: NA; v_gene: TRBV19; j_gene: TRBJ2-3; abundance: NA; CDR3nt: TGTGCCAGTAGTATTACAGCCGCAAGCACAGATACGCAGTATTTT; CDR3aa: CASSITAASTDTQYF
d_gene: TRBD1; v_gene: TRBV2; j_gene: TRBJ2-1; abundance: NA; CDR3nt: TGTGCCAGCAGGACAGGGATCTACAATGAGCAGTTCTTC; CDR3aa: CASRTGIYNEQFF
d_gene: TRBD1; v_gene: TRBV30; j_gene: TRBJ1-2; abundance: NA; CDR3nt: TGTGCCTGGACCCCAGGGGAACAGGGGGCCTTC; CDR3aa: CAWTPGEQGAF
d_gene: NA; v_gene: TRBV2; j_gene: TRBJ2-6; abundance: NA; CDR3nt: TGTGCCAGCAGTGGGGTGGACAGTACTGGGGCCAACGTCCTGACTTTC; CDR3aa: CASSGVDSTGANVLTF
d_gene: TRBD1; v_gene: TRBV19; j_gene: TRBJ2-2; abundance: NA; CDR3nt: TGTGCCAGCCTTGGACAGGGAAACACCGGGGAGCTGTTTTTT; CDR3aa: CASLGQGNTGELFF
d_gene: TRBD2; v_gene: TRBV5-4; j_gene: TRBJ2-1; abundance: NA; CDR3nt: TGTGCCAGCAGCCTTAGCGGGGGAAGTGAGCAGTTCTTC; CDR3aa: CASSLSGGSEQFF
d_gene: TRBD2; v_gene: TRBV18; j_gene: TRBJ2-1; abundance: NA; CDR3nt: TGTGCCAGCTCACCACCGACTAGCGGGGTTAGAGATGAGCAGTTCTTC; CDR3aa: CASSPPTSGVRDEQFF
d_gene: NA; v_gene: TRBV6-5; j_gene: TRBJ1-2; abundance: NA; CDR3nt: TGTGCCAGCAGTAGAGACAGCTCGCCTAACTATGGCTACACCTTC; CDR3aa: CASSRDSSPNYGYTF
d_gene: TRBD1; v_gene: TRBV6-2/TRBV6-3; j_gene: TRBJ2-7; abundance: NA; CDR3nt: TGTGCCAGCAGTTACCTCCGGGACAGTTGGGCCTACGAGCAGTACTTC; CDR3aa: CASSYLRDSWAYEQYF
d_gene: NA; v_gene: TRBV3-1/TRBV3-2; j_gene: TRBJ1-1; abundance: NA; CDR3nt: TGTGCCAGCAGCCAAGGGGTTTGGAGCTTGAACACTGAAGCTTTCTTT; CDR3aa: CASSQGVWSLNTEAFF
d_gene: NA; v_gene: TRBV27; j_gene: TRBJ2-2; abundance: NA; CDR3nt: TGTGCCTGCCGGGACTTAAAAAAAGACACCGGGGAGCTGTTTTTT; CDR3aa: CACRDLKKDTGELFF
d_gene: NA; v_gene: TRBV7-9; j_gene: TRBJ2-7; abundance: NA; CDR3nt: TGTGCCAGCAGCTTAGTTTCCAAGAGCGGATACGAGCAGTACTTC; CDR3aa: CASSLVSKSGYEQYF
d_gene: NA; v_gene: TRBV9; j_gene: TRBJ1-1; abundance: NA; CDR3nt: TGTGCCAGCAGCGTAGATGGGGCGGTCGTCACTGAAGCTTTCTTT; CDR3aa: CASSVDGAVVTEAFF
d_gene: NA; v_gene: TRBV6-1; j_gene: TRBJ1-1; abundance: NA; CDR3nt: TGTGCCAGCAGTGAAAGAGAAGGGACAACCCCTGAAGCTTTCTTT; CDR3aa: CASSEREGTTPEAFF
d_gene: NA; v_gene: TRBV18; j_gene: TRBJ1-6; abundance: NA; CDR3nt: TGTGCCAGCTCAAGCCCCCACCCGGACTCTTCACCCCTCCACTTT; CDR3aa: CASSSPHPDSSPLHF
d_gene: NA; v_gene: TRBV10-3; j_gene: TRBJ2-2; abundance: NA; CDR3nt: TGTGCCATCAGTGGACAATCGGGAGCGGACACCGGGGAGCTGTTTTTT; CDR3aa: CAISGQSGADTGELFF
d_gene: TRBD1; v_gene: TRBV6-2/TRBV6-3; j_gene: TRBJ1-5; abundance: NA; CDR3nt: TGTGCCAGCAGTTTCCAGGGGGCCGGCAATCAGCCCCAGCATTTT; CDR3aa: CASSFQGAGNQPQHF
d_gene: NA; v_gene: TRBV29-1; j_gene: TRBJ2-2; abundance: NA; CDR3nt: TGCAGCGCTGGGAGTCTTAGGGAGCTGTTTTTT; CDR3aa: CSAGSLRELFF
d_gene: NA; v_gene: TRBV2; j_gene: TRBJ1-5; abundance: NA; CDR3nt: TGTGCCAGCACTCGACAGATTACCAATCAGCCCCAGCATTTT; CDR3aa: CASTRQITNQPQHF
d_gene: NA; v_gene: TRBV7-8; j_gene: TRBJ1-3; abundance: NA; CDR3nt: TGTGCCAGCAGCTTAGCTCTGGGTGGAAACACCATATATTTT; CDR3aa: CASSLALGGNTIYF
d_gene: NA; v_gene: TRBV24-1; j_gene: TRBJ1-2; abundance: once; CDR3nt: TGTGCCACCAGTGATGAGAACTATGGCTACACCTTC; CDR3aa: CATSDENYGYTF
d_gene: NA; v_gene: TRBV13; j_gene: TRBJ2-5; abundance: NA; CDR3nt: TGTGCCAGCAGCTTATATGGGGGGCGGGAGACCCAGTACTTC; CDR3aa: CASSLYGGRETQYF
d_gene: NA; v_gene: TRBV6-6; j_gene: TRBJ1-6; abundance: few; CDR3nt: TGTGCCAGCAGCAACAGGAATAATTCACCCCTCCACTTT; CDR3aa: CASSNRNNSPLHF
d_gene: TRBD1; v_gene: TRBV7-2; j_gene: TRBJ2-3; abundance: NA; CDR3nt: TGTGCCAGCAACAGGGGTGATTCGGATACGCAGTATTTT; CDR3aa: CASNRGDSDTQYF
d_gene: NA; v_gene: TRBV7-2; j_gene: TRBJ2-7; abundance: NA; CDR3nt: TGTGCCAGCAGCGCGGACGCCTACGAGCAGTACTTC; CDR3aa: CASSADAYEQYF
d_gene: NA; v_gene: TRBV5-5; j_gene: TRBJ2-3; abundance: NA; CDR3nt: TGTGCCAGCAGCAGGGCCGCCGATACGCAGTATTTT; CDR3aa: CASSRAADTQYF
d_gene: TRBD2; v_gene: TRBV2; j_gene: TRBJ2-7; abundance: NA; CDR3nt: TGTGCCAGCCAAAGGTTTAGCGGGGGGTTATCCGAGCAGTACTTC; CDR3aa: CASQRFSGGLSEQYF
d_gene: NA; v_gene: TRBV4-1; j_gene: TRBJ2-5; abundance: once; CDR3nt: TGCGCCAGCAGCCAAGAGAACAGCCAACCGTGGGAGACCCAGTACTTC; CDR3aa: CASSQENSQPWETQYF
d_gene: NA; v_gene: TRBV6-2/TRBV6-3; j_gene: TRBJ1-5; abundance: NA; CDR3nt: TGTGCCAGCAGTCCGGGGGGGGCATCGCCTAATCAGCCCCAGCATTTT; CDR3aa: CASSPGGASPNQPQHF
d_gene: TRBD1; v_gene: TRBV28; j_gene: TRBJ2-3; abundance: NA; CDR3nt: TGTGCCAGCAGCCATGGACAGGGAACAGATACGCAGTATTTT; CDR3aa: CASSHGQGTDTQYF
d_gene: NA; v_gene: TRBV6-5; j_gene: TRBJ2-5; abundance: NA; CDR3nt: TGTGCCAGCAGTTACTCGCGGCAAAGGGACCAGTACTTC; CDR3aa: CASSYSRQRDQYF
d_gene: NA; v_gene: TRBV7-9; j_gene: TRBJ1-2; abundance: once; CDR3nt: TGTGCCAGCAGCTTGGGTCAGAATGGCTACACCTTC; CDR3aa: CASSLGQNGYTF
d_gene: NA; v_gene: TRBV11-3; j_gene: TRBJ2-1; abundance: NA; CDR3nt: TGTGCCAGCAGCTCAAACAGCGTCAATGAGCAGTTCTTC; CDR3aa: CASSSNSVNEQFF